This T cell receptor (beta chain) was recorded in a study of cytomegalovirus exposure and HLA in healthy donors. Trimming took 2 bases from V and 7 from J, leaving 9 bases between them. CDR1 is MNHEY and CDR2 is SMNVEV in the germline V gene (reference sequence). The CDR3 runs to 13 residues. In the PCR, 60 Vbeta and 13 Jbeta primers were used. Here immunoSEQ multiplex PCR was the method, and the copy in TCRdb shows in-frame clones only, minus some. The data show approximately 56,000 clones, approximately 70% seen once. The sequenced sample consisted of PBMCs. The sequence was obtained from a woman aged 45-65 years in good health and CMV-seropositive. The V gene is TRBV27, the J gene TRBJ2-1; D possibly corresponds to TRBD1 (5 bases). CDR3 DNA sequence: TGTGCCAGCAGTTTAATAGGGGAAAATGAGCAGTTCTTC. Its translation is CASSLIGENEQFF.